These 7 T cell receptor beta chains came from one sample sequenced in a study of shared clonotypes between healthy human individuals. TCRdb keeps only in-frame clones here, not all; method: immunoSEQ multiplex PCR. The sample lists 550,000 to 600,000 clones, around 77% occurring once. The source material was PBMCs. All receptors derive from a woman aged 40 to 49 in good health. Some clones in this sample may be carry-over from other donors' samples.

The CDR3 region is CASSTHHRGVTYEQYF. The CDR3 DNA sequence: TGTGCCAGCAGTACACACCACAGGGGGGTCACCTACGAGCAGTACTTC. This rearrangement joins TRBV28 to TRBJ2-7, with 8 bases fitting TRBD1. The CDR3 has 16 amino acids. Germline V gives CDR1 MDHEN, CDR2 SYDVKM. V gave up 5 bases and J gave up 2 bases; unmatched junction bases: 11. Using reference TRBV28 and TRBJ2-7 for the parts outside the CDR3, the full variable domain is DVKVTQSSRYLVKRTGEKVFLECVQDMDHENMFWYRQDPGLGLRLIYFSYDVKMKEKGDIPEGYSVSREKKERFSLILESASTNQTSMYLCASSTHHRGVTYEQYFGPGTRLTVT.

The chain joins TRBV5-1 to TRBJ2-3, with D perhaps matching TRBD2 (6 bases). The ends were cut back, 1 base at V and 3 bases at J, with 9 bases in the middle. The CDR3 loop spans 14 amino acids. Germline CDR1 SGHRS, CDR2 YFSETQ. Here the CDR3 DNA reads TGCGCCAGCAGCTTGCCAGGGAGGACAGATACGCAGTATTTT. This codes for CASSLPGRTDTQYF.

V usage is TRBV15 and J usage is TRBJ2-7; the D gene is possibly TRBD2 (6 bases). The CDR3 is 17 amino acids. Germline values: CDR1 LNHNV, CDR2 YYDKDF (reference sequence). Trimming removed 0 bases at V and 0 bases at J, with 15 bases between. The CDR3 loop is CATSREGGPESSYEQYF. The CDR3, as DNA: TGTGCCACCAGCAGAGAAGGAGGGCCGGAAAGCTCCTACGAGCAGTACTTC.

On this clone: This sequence is one base from a far larger clone and is likely a read error. The J gene is TRBJ2-7, the V gene TRBV2; no firm D call. CDR1 and CDR2 from the germline V gene are SNHLY and FYNNEI. The CDR3 is 10 amino acids. For the CDR3, the DNA is TGTACCAGCAGTGAGGCGAAGCAGTACTTC. Translating gives CTSSEAKQYF.

V gene TRBV28 combines with J gene TRBJ2-2, with D perhaps TRBD1 (7 bases). The CDR3 runs to 16 residues. The V gene lost 3 bases and the J gene lost 7 bases, with 18 bases spanning the gap. From germline, CDR1 is MDHEN and CDR2 SYDVKM. The DNA for the CDR3 is TGTGCCAGCAGTTTCATAGCAGGGGGACTTGTCGGGGAGCTGTTTTTT. It specifies CASSFIAGGLVGELFF.

This clone was seen a few times. The chain joins TRBV5-5 to TRBJ2-5; tentatively, D is TRBD1 (5 bases). Germline CDR1 reads SGHKS; CDR2 reads YYEKEE (reference sequence). The CDR3 totals 15 residues. V gave up 1 base and J gave up 1 base, with 11 bases separating them. CDR3 in amino acids: CASSLRGSSQETQYF. The CDR3, as DNA: TGTGCCAGCAGCTTGAGGGGTAGCTCCCAAGAGACCCAGTACTTC. Full variable domain (missing parts from reference TRBV5-5 and TRBJ2-5): DAGVTQSPTHLIKTRGQQVTLRCSPISGHKSVSWYQQVLGQGPQFIFQYYEKEERGRGNFPDRFSARQFPNYSSELNVNALLLGDSALYLCASSLRGSSQETQYFGPGTRLLVL.

This chain links TRBV19 with TRBJ1-2; TRBD1 matches 7 bases. The CDR3 contains 15 residues. V was clipped by 6 bases and J by 3 bases; unmatched bases: 10. CDR1 LNHDA and CDR2 SQIVND come from the germline V gene (reference sequence). The DNA of the CDR3 is TGTGCCAGTAGGACACAGGGGTGGATCCACTATGGCTACACCTTC. The encoded protein is CASRTQGWIHYGYTF.